The clone carrying this TCR beta chain was observed many times. Its antigen is currently unknown. Trimming cost V 3 bases and J 2 bases, with 11 bases left between them. The CDR3 consists of 14 residues. CDR1 and CDR2 from the germline V gene are SGHAT and FQDESV (reference sequence). This sample is part of a study of spatial heterogeneity in lung cancer. Overall study: Beta-chain sequences were consistently detected more often than alpha-chain sequences. A strong correlation was found between TCR transcript counts in tumor regions and a T cell module score derived from matched bulk RNA-seq.

The study's findings and limits: One measure, the expanded intratumoral alpha and beta TCR count, tracked tumor mutation counts.

Specified time point: sample taken at primary tumor resection. The donor group consisted of around 66 patients who had untreated, early-stage non-small cell lung cancer. Material for sequencing was whole RNA from tumor, nontumor lung or frozen PBMC, left unsorted. TCRdb called the 5' RACE reads again in MiXCR, with one record for every CDR3 protein. The data hold fewer than 15,000 distinct CDR3 sequences, with 5% to 6% observed a single time. The starting material was lung tumor tissue, obtained at surgery. The receptor's source is a female donor with early-stage non-small cell lung cancer. The V call is TRBV11-1, the J call TRBJ2-7; no firm D call. The CDR3 region is CASSLSRYAYEQYF. Written as DNA, the CDR3 is TGTGCCAGCAGCTTGAGCAGGTACGCCTACGAGCAGTACTTC.